These 20 T cell receptor beta chains originate from one sample sequenced in a study of beta chain features in type 1 diabetes. General study findings and limits: TCRB CDR3 length was moderately but significantly reduced in all four CD4+ subsets of Type 1 diabetes patients.

These receptors have no identified antigens. The investigators reverse transcribed all of the isolated RNA, so they sequenced expressed TCRB transcripts. Data came from immunoSEQ multiplex PCR; TCRdb stores just in-frame clones and leaves some out. Of tens of thousands of clones in the sample, more than 45% are singletons; the top ten hold 0.65% to 0.75%. Input material: central memory CD4+ T cells from blood. The receptors shown here come from a man in his thirties or forties with type 1 diabetes.

This sequence joins TRBV11-2 and TRBJ2-5; TRBD1 might be the D (6 bases). V was cut by 5 bases and J by 4 bases, with 11 bases left in between. This CDR3 region has 13 residues. The germline gives CDR1 SGHAT, CDR2 FQNNGV. CDR3 in amino acids: CASSRGSRETQYF. The CDR3 DNA is TGTGCCAGCAGCAGGGGGTCCCGAGAGACCCAGTACTTC.

This clone has more than one count but fewer than ten. Other DNA sequences within the sample encode an identical CDR3. The chain has TRBV6-1 and TRBJ2-3; 11 positions agree with TRBD2. V gave up 2 bases and J gave up 3 bases; unmatched junction bases: 4. In germline, CDR1 is MNHNS, CDR2 SASEGT. The CDR3 contains 16 residues. CDR3 sequence reads: CASSELAGGRTDTQYF. The CDR3 DNA is TGTGCCAGCAGTGAATTAGCGGGAGGGAGAACAGATACGCAGTATTTT.

The chain joins TRBV19 to TRBJ1-1; D is ambiguous. V gave up 6 bases and J gave up 4 bases, with 15 bases separating them. Germline CDR1 is LNHDA and CDR2 is SQIVND (reference sequence). The CDR3 extends over 14 amino acids. CDR3 nucleotides: TGTGCCAGTAGGAAACAGTCTTATGGCACTGAAGCTTTCTTT. As protein: CASRKQSYGTEAFF.

V and J are TRBV28 and TRBJ1-2; 10 bases fit TRBD1. The CDR3 runs to 16 residues. Germline CDR1 and CDR2: MDHEN and SYDVKM. Trimming cost V 2 bases and J 4 bases; bases outside gene matches: 7. CDR3 sequence (DNA): TGTGCCAGCAGTTTACCCTTGACAGGGGGCGGCTATGGCTACACCTTC. Translation gives CASSLPLTGGGYGYTF.

This clone occurred a few times. The V call is TRBV5-1, the J call TRBJ1-2; D is perhaps TRBD1 (5 bases). The CDR3 is made up of 15 amino acids. V gave up 4 bases and J gave up 6 bases, with 19 bases separating them. Looked up from germline, CDR1 is SGHRS and CDR2 is YFSETQ. Written as DNA, the CDR3 is TGCGCCAGCAGCGTGATGGGGGGGTCAGGCGATGGCTACACCTTC. Translating gives CASSVMGGSGDGYTF.

This clone has only a few counts. This chain uses TRBV10-3 with TRBJ2-7, with 9 nucleotides matching TRBD1. The CDR3 has 14 residues. Losses at the gene ends were 9 bases for V and 2 bases for J; bases not matched to a gene: 8. Germline assignment: CDR1 ENHRY and CDR2 SYGVKD. The CDR3 bases are TGTGCCATTTCCCGACAGGGGGAGACCTACGAGCAGTACTTC. Translated, it gives CAISRQGETYEQYF.

This chain uses TRBV5-1 with TRBJ2-5; 9 positions match TRBD2. CDR3 length: 17 amino acids. Trimming removed 4 bases from V and 5 bases from J; junction bases left unmatched: 15. CDR1 and CDR2 from the germline V gene are SGHRS and YFSETQ. CDR3 region: CASSQGGAGGLRETQYF. CDR3 sequence (DNA): TGCGCCAGCAGCCAAGGGGGAGCGGGGGGACTCCGGGAGACCCAGTACTTC.

The rearrangement uses TRBV6-1 and TRBJ2-3; 12 bases map to TRBD1. The length of the CDR3 is 19 residues. V lost 2 bases, J lost 1 base, and 10 bases stayed unmatched. Germline CDR1 MNHNS, CDR2 SASEGT. In DNA, the CDR3 is TGTGCCAGCAGTGAAAGGCATACCGGGACAGGGGGCGGCACAGATACGCAGTATTTT. The encoded protein is CASSERHTGTGGGTDTQYF.

The rearrangement uses TRBV5-1 and TRBJ1-4; TRBD1 might be the D (6 bases). The CDR3 is made up of 16 amino acids. With 5 bases removed from V and 7 bases from J, the gap between germline ends came to 21 bases. Germline CDR1 is SGHRS and CDR2 is YFSETQ. CDR3 DNA: TGCGCCAGCAGACTATCCGGGACAAGCCCTTTTGAAAAACTGTTTTTT. This translates into CASRLSGTSPFEKLFF.

The chain carries TRBV27 and TRBJ2-3; D is possibly TRBD1 (5 bases). This CDR3 spans 15 amino acids. V lost 3 bases and J 0 bases, leaving 10 bases between the germline ends. Germline V gene lookup returns CDR1 MNHEY and CDR2 SMNVEV (reference sequence). CDR3 loop: CASSFWAGSTDTQYF. The CDR3 region has the DNA TGTGCCAGCAGTTTTTGGGCAGGGAGCACAGATACGCAGTATTTT.

The rearrangement uses TRBV6-5 and TRBJ1-1, with 8 bases lining up with TRBD1. CDR1 is MNHEY, CDR2 SVGAGI, per germline. V trimming: 6 bases; J trimming: 6 bases; junction bases outside the gene matches: 3. The CDR3 length is 12 residues. CDR3 amino acids: CASSQGAAEAFF. Written as DNA, the CDR3 is TGTGCCAGCAGCCAGGGGGCCGCTGAAGCTTTCTTT.

The DNA for the CDR3 is TGTGCCAGCAGCGCAGGGGGGTACACCTACGAGCAGTACTTC. Translation gives CASSAGGYTYEQYF. This chain joins TRBV7-2 and TRBJ2-7; maybe TRBD1 (7 bases). V lost 5 bases and J lost 2, with 13 bases in between. Looked up from germline, CDR1 is SGHTA and CDR2 is FQGNSA. The CDR3 totals 14 residues.

This clone has more than one count but fewer than ten. V gene TRBV2 combines with J gene TRBJ2-5, with 8 bases lining up with TRBD1. After removal of 6 bases from V and 3 bases from J, the junction contained 12 bases not matched to a gene. CDR3 length: 16 amino acids. Looked up from germline, CDR1 is SNHLY and CDR2 is FYNNEI. The CDR3 loop is CASSSAGTGKKETQYF. CDR3 DNA sequence: TGTGCCAGCAGCTCCGCCGGGACAGGAAAAAAAGAGACCCAGTACTTC. Filled out from reference TRBV2 and TRBJ2-5, the complete variable domain reads EPEVTQTPSHQVTQMGQEVILRCVPISNHLYFYWYRQILGQKVEFLVSFYNNEISEKSEIFDDQFSVERPDGSNFTLKIRSTKLEDSAMYFCASSSAGTGKKETQYFGPGTRLLVL.

Written as DNA, the CDR3 is TGTGCCTGGAGTGTCGGGGTAAATCAGCCCCAGCATTTT. This gives the protein CAWSVGVNQPQHF. This sequence joins TRBV30 and TRBJ1-5; D is ambiguous. The CDR3 spans 13 residues. Germline CDR1 is GTSNPN and CDR2 is SVGIG (reference sequence). The V end lost 0 bases, the J end lost 4 bases, and 7 bases lay between the germline ends.

The chain combines TRBV30 with TRBJ2-2; D call uncertain. With 0 bases removed from V and 4 bases from J, the gap between germline ends came to 6 bases. Looked up from germline, CDR1 is GTSNPN and CDR2 is SVGIG (reference sequence). This CDR3 has 13 amino acids. CDR3 sequence (DNA): TGTGCCTGGAGTGTACAGTCCACCGGGGAGCTGTTTTTT. Protein sequence: CAWSVQSTGELFF.

The gene calls are TRBV27 and TRBJ2-1; 10 bases agree with TRBD2. V shed 3 bases and J 6 bases; nucleotides not matched to a gene: 5. Germline lookup yields CDR1 MNHEY and CDR2 SMNVEV (reference sequence). The CDR3 extends over 15 amino acids. The CDR3 coding sequence is TGTGCCAGCAGTTTCAACCTAGCGGGAGTCAATGAGCAGTTCTTC. Amino acid sequence: CASSFNLAGVNEQFF.

This clone was seen a single time. The V and J genes are TRBV7-9 and TRBJ1-1, with TRBD1 matching over 7 bases. This CDR3 has 14 amino acids. Germline loops: CDR1 SEHNR, CDR2 FQNEAQ (reference sequence). The V and J ends lost 5 bases and 4 bases, in that order; junction bases with no gene match: 7. The CDR3 nucleotides read TGTGCCAGCAGCCCCACAGGGGATGGCACTGAAGCTTTCTTT. Its protein product is CASSPTGDGTEAFF.

The V gene is TRBV9, the J gene TRBJ2-4, with 8 bases lining up with TRBD1. The CDR3 is 17 amino acids. Germline CDR1 is SGDLS and CDR2 is YYNGEE. With V trimmed by 4 bases and J by 5 bases, 14 bases remained unmatched. The CDR3 is CASSPAGLRDRQNIQYF. In nucleotides, the CDR3 is TGTGCCAGCAGCCCGGCTGGGTTACGGGACAGGCAAAACATTCAGTACTTC.

The V gene is TRBV25-1, the J gene TRBJ2-7; D not certain. Germline CDR1 reads MGHDK; CDR2 reads SYGVNS. This CDR3 contains 11 residues. V dropped 3 bases and J dropped 6 bases, with 6 bases sitting between them. The CDR3 reads CASSDLFEQYF. CDR3 sequence (DNA): TGTGCCAGCAGTGACCTATTCGAGCAGTACTTC.

This CDR3 is CASPDRANTEAFF. The CDR3 DNA is TGTGCCAGCCCGGACAGGGCGAACACTGAAGCTTTCTTT. The chain links TRBV6-1 to TRBJ1-1; 8 bases fit TRBD1. V was clipped by 8 bases and J by 1 base; unmatched bases: 3. The CDR3 is 13 residues long. Per the germline V gene, CDR1 is MNHNS and CDR2 is SASEGT.